This T cell receptor beta chain comes out of a study of shared clonotypes between healthy human individuals. Germline assignment: CDR1 LNHDA and CDR2 SQIVND (reference sequence). The CDR3 extends over 15 amino acids. V dropped 3 bases and J dropped 4 bases, with 15 bases sitting between them. This table comes from immunoSEQ multiplex PCR, and its TCRdb copy is limited to in-frame clones, with some not included. The table lists 2 million to 2.5 million clones, 95% of them singletons. The specimen was naive CD4+ T cells sorted from blood. The subset was: CD45RA+ positively selected. The rearrangement links TRBV19 to TRBJ1-2; D is perhaps TRBD1 (5 bases). The receptor was isolated from a young man in good health. The CDR3 nucleotides read TGTGCCAGTAGTATCGCCAGGGCATCTCTCTATGGCTACACCTTC. Protein sequence: CASSIARASLYGYTF.